What follows is one TCR beta chain and its context. Its target is not known. This sample is drawn from a study of high-grade serous ovarian cancer treatment subgroups. Study details: Samples averaged 14,192 reads and 7,500 or so unique TCR beta rearrangements. Findings and caveats of the study: The analyses considered CDR3 and ignored CDR1 and CDR2.

Between the trimmed V and J ends, which lost 10 bases and 2 bases, there was a span of 18 bases. The CDR3 is 15 residues long. Germline CDR1 reads ENHRY; CDR2 reads SYGVKD. Tumor tissue was taken before any definitive surgery or chemotherapy was given. Some clones are missing from TCRdb's copy, which holds only in-frame ones; the method was immunoSEQ multiplex PCR. The sample carries about 28,000 clones, about 86% recorded once. The chain employs TRBV10-3 and TRBJ2-1, with a weak D call TRBD2 (5 bases). The source of this sequence is a human donor with high-grade serous ovarian cancer. Sequenced material: tumor tissue. The CDR3 DNA reads as TGTGCCACCGCCTCACCACTGCGGGCCTACAATGAGCAGTTCTTC. Encoded protein: CATASPLRAYNEQFF.